This T cell receptor (beta chain) was sequenced during a study of human T cells and chemical hapten exposure. Study background: The sensitizing agent was 2% DPC, placed on roughly 2 cm by roughly 2 cm of upper inner arm skin. Diphenylcyclopropenone was administered weekly to the scalp of patients throughout the roughly 24-week study.

Of note for this clonotype: What it recognizes is unknown.

Findings and limits, study-wide: Expanded TCRs formed significantly more large CDR3 similarity clusters than controls.

In the authors' methods: Ranging from roughly 20,000 to 690,600, TCR counts per sample had a median value of around 94,000. TCRdb re-analysed the RACE reads in MiXCR, keeping a single row per CDR3 protein. V and J calls and clone size were set by TCRdb, not the authors. The repertoire consists of 350,000 to 400,000 distinct CDR3 sequences, with nearly 6.5% occurring once and the leading ten covering about 5.4%. Time point noted: patch test 2, 6 weeks after DPC sensitization. Treatment noted: therapeutic diphenylcyclopropenone sensitization with weekly scalp DPC. The V segment lost 4 bases and the J segment 4 bases; nucleotides outside the gene matches: 1. Germline values: CDR1 SQVTM, CDR2 ANQGSEA. This CDR3 region has 12 residues.

The clonotype originates from a woman under 30 with alopecia areata. Some clones in this sample may be carry-over from other donors' samples. Sequenced material: whole blood, taken in connection with sensitization to the hapten diphenylcyclopropenone (DPC). The chain joins TRBV29-1 to TRBJ1-1, with 9 bases aligning to TRBD1. CDR3 sequence reads: CSVATGGTEAFF. CDR3 nucleotide sequence: TGCAGCGTTGCGACAGGGGGCACTGAAGCTTTCTTT.